Below are 17 T cell receptor beta chains sequenced from a single sample in a study of T cell responses to AZD1222 COVID-19 vaccine. The repertoire was sequenced with immunoSEQ multiplex PCR; TCRdb's copy has only in-frame clones and lacks some. The sample consists of 70,000 or so clones, approximately 88% of them appearing once. The sequences come from peripheral blood, collected on day 0 of AZD1222 vaccination. The origin of the receptors is an adult in good health.

The V gene is TRBV18, the J gene TRBJ1-2; TRBD1 is a possible D gene (5 bases). This CDR3 has 13 residues. V was cut by 3 bases and J by 6 bases, with 11 bases left in between. The germline gives CDR1 KGHSH, CDR2 LQKENI. CDR3 protein: CASSPSQGNGYTF. The CDR3 region has the DNA TGTGCCAGCTCACCGAGCCAGGGAAATGGCTACACCTTC.

The chain links TRBV7-9 to TRBJ2-7, with D tentatively TRBD2 (6 bases). Germline values: CDR1 SEHNR, CDR2 FQNEAQ (reference sequence). This CDR3 region has 15 residues. Trimming stripped 4 bases from V and 5 bases from J, with 18 bases between. For the CDR3, the DNA is TGTGCCAGCAGCTCCAGCGGGCCCGTGAGCCACGAGCAGTACTTC. It yields the protein CASSSSGPVSHEQYF.

The rearrangement joins TRBV18 to TRBJ1-5; 8 positions agree with TRBD1. V shed 6 bases, J shed 5 bases, and the junction held 6 bases outside the gene matches. The CDR3 covers 14 residues. Germline V lookup: CDR1 KGHSH, CDR2 LQKENI. DNA of the CDR3: TGTGCCAGCTCCCCCGGACAGGGAGATCAGCCCCAGCATTTT. Translation: CASSPGQGDQPQHF. The full variable domain, with the rest looked up from reference TRBV18 and TRBJ1-5, is NAGVMQNPRHLVRRRGQEARLRCSPMKGHSHVYWYRQLPEEGLKFMVYLQKENIIDESGMPKERFSAEFPKEGPSILRIQQVVRGDSAAYFCASSPGQGDQPQHFGDGTRLSIL.

This clone was seen only once. The genes are TRBV28 and TRBJ2-5; the D is unclear. The germline V and J ends were trimmed by 4 bases and 5 bases, with 11 bases remaining between them. The germline CDR1 and CDR2 sequences are MDHEN and SYDVKM. This CDR3 has 13 amino acids. CDR3 residues: CASSYPKGETQYF. CDR3 bases: TGTGCCAGCAGTTACCCCAAAGGGGAGACCCAGTACTTC.

This rearrangement joins TRBV7-2 to TRBJ2-7; unclear D gene. Germline-derived CDR1 and CDR2 are SGHTA and FQGNSA. The length of the CDR3 is 15 residues. Trimming took off 2 bases at V and 0 bases at J, with 11 bases between the two ends. The CDR3: CASSLPWKSSYEQYF. In nucleotides, the CDR3 is TGTGCCAGCAGCTTACCGTGGAAGAGCTCCTACGAGCAGTACTTC.

The chain links TRBV28 to TRBJ1-2, with D hard to call. Trimming cost V 6 bases and J 4 bases, with 12 bases left between them. This CDR3 comprises 13 residues. Germline V CDR1 and CDR2: MDHEN, SYDVKM. The CDR3 here is CASRPGVPYGYTF. In DNA, the CDR3 is TGTGCCAGCAGGCCTGGCGTCCCCTATGGCTACACCTTC.

This chain joins TRBV5-1 and TRBJ1-6; a weak D match, TRBD1 (5 bases). The CDR3 covers 16 residues. Germline-derived CDR1 and CDR2 are SGHRS and YFSETQ. Trimming cost V 4 bases and J 6 bases, with 17 bases left between them. CDR3 coding DNA: TGCGCCAGCAGCCATGGGCAGGGTTTGGCTAATTCACCCCTCCACTTT. Residues: CASSHGQGLANSPLHF.

The V and J genes are TRBV5-1 and TRBJ1-6; the D is unclear. The CDR3 has 15 residues. Between the trimmed V and J ends, which lost 4 bases and 3 bases, there was a span of 11 bases. Germline V gene sequence: CDR1 SGHRS, CDR2 YFSETQ. In nucleotides, the CDR3 is TGCGCCAGCAGCACAAGGACGGACTATAATTCACCCCTCCACTTT. It specifies CASSTRTDYNSPLHF.

This clone was observed a single time. The chain joins TRBV12-3 or TRBV12-4 to TRBJ2-1; D ambiguous. The V gene lost 6 bases and the J gene lost 7 bases, with 7 bases spanning the gap. The CDR3 is 11 residues long. In DNA form, the CDR3 reads TGTGCCAGCAGCCCGAAGAATGAGCAGTTCTTC. This codes for CASSPKNEQFF.

CDR3 DNA sequence: TGTGCCACCAGTTCCCCTCGGGGCTACAATGAGCAGTTCTTC. The encoded protein is CATSSPRGYNEQFF. This rearrangement joins TRBV24-1 to TRBJ2-1; D perhaps matches TRBD2 (5 bases). Trimming took off 6 bases at V and 3 bases at J, with 11 bases between the two ends. This CDR3 has 14 residues. From germline, CDR1 is KGHDR and CDR2 SFDVKD.

The chain couples TRBV2 to TRBJ1-2; D unresolved. Germline V gene data show CDR1 as SNHLY and CDR2 as FYNNEI. The CDR3 is made up of 16 amino acids. V lost 6 bases, J lost 6 bases, and 23 bases lay in between. In DNA form, the CDR3 reads TGTGCCAGCAGCCCCCGACCCAGCGCGAATGGGGATGGCTACACCTTC. Protein sequence: CASSPRPSANGDGYTF.

In this sample, this clone turned up many times. The J gene is TRBJ1-6, the V gene TRBV3-1 (or the pseudogene TRBV3-2); D ambiguous. The CDR3 loop spans 15 amino acids. Germline loops: CDR1 LGHDT, CDR2 YNNKEL (reference sequence). The V gene lost 1 base and the J gene lost 5 bases, with 9 bases spanning the gap. As DNA, the CDR3 is TGTGCCAGCAGCCAAGGAATGGGAGATAATTCACCCCTCCACTTT. Encoded protein: CASSQGMGDNSPLHF.

V and J are TRBV7-8 and TRBJ2-1, with 15 nucleotides matching TRBD2. CDR3 length: 18 residues. CDR1 SGHVS and CDR2 FQNEAQ come from the germline V gene. J was trimmed by 0 bases and V by 7 bases; bases with no gene match: 7. CDR3 in amino acids: CASTTGLAGGSSYNEQFF. CDR3 in DNA: TGTGCCAGCACAACGGGACTAGCGGGGGGCAGCTCCTACAATGAGCAGTTCTTC.

The rearrangement joins TRBV14 to TRBJ2-7; D not resolved. The CDR3 is made up of 14 amino acids. Trimming stripped 1 base from V and 1 base from J, with 8 bases between. Germline-derived CDR1 and CDR2 are SGHDN and FVKESK. CDR3 DNA: TGTGCCAGCAGCCAAGTAGCAGGATCCTACGAGCAGTACTTC. Protein product: CASSQVAGSYEQYF.

The chain joins TRBV5-1 to TRBJ1-1; D is unresolved. V was pared by 2 bases and J by 6 bases, with 14 bases between. Germline V CDR1 and CDR2: SGHRS, YFSETQ. This CDR3 has 14 residues. CDR3 amino acids: CASSLYGLDSEAFF. CDR3 in DNA: TGCGCCAGCAGCTTATACGGCCTGGACTCTGAAGCTTTCTTT.

This rearrangement joins TRBV18 to TRBJ2-7; 8 bases match TRBD1. This CDR3 contains 17 residues. V trimming: 4 bases; J trimming: 6 bases; junction bases outside the gene matches: 17. Germline lookup yields CDR1 KGHSH and CDR2 LQKENI. The chain's CDR3 is CASSLRGPGQATSEQYF. The CDR3 bases are TGTGCCAGCTCACTTAGGGGTCCGGGACAGGCGACTAGCGAGCAGTACTTC.

The genes are TRBV11-2 and TRBJ2-1; 7 bases align to TRBD2. The junction had 10 bases not matched to a gene; V was cut back by 2 bases and J by 6 bases. The CDR3 consists of 16 residues. Germline V lookup: CDR1 SGHAT, CDR2 FQNNGV. CDR3 residues: CASSLIGGRGVNEQFF. The DNA of the CDR3 is TGTGCCAGCAGCTTAATTGGCGGGAGAGGCGTCAATGAGCAGTTCTTC.